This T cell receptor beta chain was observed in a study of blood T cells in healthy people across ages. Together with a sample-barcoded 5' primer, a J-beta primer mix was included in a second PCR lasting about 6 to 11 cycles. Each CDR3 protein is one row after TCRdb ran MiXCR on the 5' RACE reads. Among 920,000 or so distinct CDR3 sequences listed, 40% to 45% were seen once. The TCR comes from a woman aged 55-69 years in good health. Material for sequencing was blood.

CDR3 amino acids: CASRRDDAGELFF. In DNA form, the CDR3 reads TGTGCCAGCAGACGGGATGATGCCGGGGAGCTGTTTTTT. This sequence joins TRBV6-5 and TRBJ2-2; a weak D match, TRBD2 (5 bases). Germline CDR1 MNHEY, CDR2 SVGAGI. The germline V and J ends were trimmed by 6 bases and 6 bases, with 11 bases remaining between them. This CDR3 is built from 13 residues.